The 32 T cell receptor beta chains listed next were all sequenced from one sample in a study of shared clonotypes between healthy human individuals. Clones were sequenced by immunoSEQ multiplex PCR, and TCRdb holds only the in-frame ones, with some missing. In the table there are about 1.1 million clones, around 77% of which are singletons. Sequenced: memory CD4+ T cells from PBMCs. Subset indicated: CD45RA-negative fraction. The origin of the receptors is a man in his late teens or twenties in good health. Some clones in this sample may be carry-over from other donors' samples.

J is TRBJ1-2 and V is TRBV27, with 7 bases identical to TRBD1. Germline V lookup: CDR1 MNHEY, CDR2 SMNVEV (reference sequence). CDR3 length equals 18 residues. Losses at the gene ends were 2 bases for V and 2 bases for J; bases not matched to a gene: 14. The CDR3 DNA is TGTGCCAGCAGTTTAGTGGGCAGGGGGAAGGGTATAAACTATGGCTACACCTTC. Amino acid sequence: CASSLVGRGKGINYGYTF.

This chain links TRBV30 with TRBJ2-7; 7 positions match TRBD1. With 0 bases clipped from V and 1 base from J, the junction kept 21 bases outside the gene matches. The germline V gene encodes CDR1 GTSNPN and CDR2 SVGIG (reference sequence). The CDR3 length is 20 residues. In DNA form, the CDR3 reads TGTGCCTGGAGTGTAATCCCCATTATATTAAGAACGGGACAGTCCTACGAGCAGTACTTC. This gives the protein CAWSVIPIILRTGQSYEQYF. Full variable domain (outside the CDR3, taken from reference TRBV30 and TRBJ2-7): SQTIHQWPATLVQPVGSPLSLECTVEGTSNPNLYWYRQAAGRGLQLLFYSVGIGQISSEVPQNLSASRPQDRQFILSSKKLLLSDSGFYLCAWSVIPIILRTGQSYEQYFGPGTRLTVT.

This chain joins TRBV7-2 and TRBJ2-5; D is unclear. The CDR3 length is 13 residues. V was pared by 5 bases and J by 5 bases, with 12 bases between. Germline values: CDR1 SGHTA, CDR2 FQGNSA. The CDR3 loop is CASSPHIDETQYF. The CDR3 DNA sequence: TGTGCCAGCAGCCCCCATATTGATGAGACCCAGTACTTC.

V gene TRBV30 combines with J gene TRBJ2-7, with no clear D. CDR1 is GTSNPN and CDR2 is SVGIG in the germline V gene (reference sequence). This CDR3 is 12 amino acids long. Deletions cut 0 bases from V and 6 bases from J, with 9 bases between. The CDR3 is CAWSVLLLEQYF. The DNA for the CDR3 is TGTGCCTGGAGTGTACTACTCCTCGAGCAGTACTTC.

A few counts support this clone. The gene calls are TRBV2 and TRBJ2-5, with 7 bases aligning to TRBD2. The J call is uncertain, as TRBJ2-7 better fits the DNA end. The length of the CDR3 is 14 residues. The germline V gene has CDR1 SNHLY and CDR2 FYNNEI. This chain's CDR3 is CASSVQAGPYEQYF. CDR3 DNA: TGTGCCAGCAGTGTTCAAGCGGGACCCTACGAGCAGTACTTC.

As DNA, the CDR3 is TGTGCCAGCAGTCCCCCACGCGCCGTCGTCAATGAGCAGTTCTTC. Its protein product is CASSPPRAVVNEQFF. J is TRBJ2-1 and V is TRBV28, with unresolved D. This CDR3 spans 15 amino acids. V lost 5 bases and J 6 bases, leaving 17 bases between the germline ends. Germline-derived CDR1 and CDR2 are MDHEN and SYDVKM.

The gene calls are TRBV5-1 and TRBJ1-2; D uncertain. The length of the CDR3 is 14 residues. Germline CDR1 reads SGHRS; CDR2 reads YFSETQ. Trimming left V 4 bases short and J 6 bases short, with 16 bases between. The CDR3 here is CASSPRTGGDGYTF. DNA of the CDR3: TGCGCCAGCAGCCCCCGGACGGGAGGCGATGGCTACACCTTC.

This clone was seen more than once but under ten times. The chain couples TRBV4-1 to TRBJ1-5; no reliable D call. This CDR3 region has 14 residues. Trimming left V 4 bases short and J 5 bases short, with 12 bases between. Germline CDR1 and CDR2: MGHRA and YSYEKL. The CDR3 sequence: CASSPMTDYQPQHF. Here the CDR3 DNA reads TGCGCCAGCAGCCCCATGACGGACTATCAGCCCCAGCATTTT.

The J gene is TRBJ1-5, the V gene TRBV7-2, with D hard to call. There are 12 residues in the CDR3. V lost 4 bases and J 7 bases, leaving 8 bases between the germline ends. The germline V gene encodes CDR1 SGHTA and CDR2 FQGNSA. The CDR3 reads CASSYLGQPQHF. CDR3 bases: TGTGCCAGCAGCTATTTGGGGCAGCCCCAGCATTTT.

The J gene is TRBJ2-1, the V gene TRBV7-6; TRBD2 agrees at 9 bases. CDR3 length equals 16 residues. Unmatched junction bases numbered 7, after V lost 2 bases and J lost 5 bases. In germline, CDR1 is SGHVS, CDR2 FNYEAQ. The CDR3 DNA is TGTGCCAGCAGCTTAACTGGACTAGCGCTTAACAATGAGCAGTTCTTC. Amino acids: CASSLTGLALNNEQFF. The variable domain in full, completed from reference TRBV7-6 and TRBJ2-1, reads GAGVSQSPRYKVTKRGQDVALRCDPISGHVSLYWYRQALGQGPEFLTYFNYEAQQDKSGLPNDRFSAERPEGSISTLTIQRTEQRDSAMYRCASSLTGLALNNEQFFGPGTRLTVL.

The chain combines TRBV29-1 with TRBJ2-1, with D uncertain. Germline V gives CDR1 SQVTM, CDR2 ANQGSEA. V was shortened by 7 bases and J by 2 bases, with 9 bases between the two germline ends. CDR3 size: 12 residues. The CDR3 coding sequence is TGCAGCGCCGCTAGAGCCTACAATGAGCAGTTCTTC. Protein product: CSAARAYNEQFF.

The chain is built from TRBV29-1 and TRBJ1-5; TRBD1 might be the D (5 bases). CDR1 is SQVTM and CDR2 is ANQGSEA in the germline V gene. CDR3 length: 13 residues. Between the trimmed V and J ends, which lost 4 bases and 5 bases, there was a span of 12 bases. Here the CDR3 DNA reads TGCAGCGTTGTCCAGGGAGAGGATCAGCCCCAGCATTTT. It encodes CSVVQGEDQPQHF.

V is TRBV7-6 and J is TRBJ2-5; D gene unclear. Germline values: CDR1 SGHVS, CDR2 FNYEAQ. The V end lost 1 base, the J end lost 5 bases, and 14 bases lay between the germline ends. This CDR3 comprises 15 residues. The CDR3 region is CASSLGVSGGETQYF. CDR3 nucleotide sequence: TGTGCCAGCAGCTTAGGTGTCTCAGGTGGTGAGACCCAGTACTTC.

On this clone itself: Other DNA sequences of this sample code for an identical CDR3. This sequence joins TRBV27 and TRBJ1-2, with TRBD1 matching 8 bases. CDR1 and CDR2 from the germline V gene are MNHEY and SMNVEV (reference sequence). V was pared by 2 bases and J by 0 bases, with 2 bases of the junction left unmatched. This CDR3 comprises 15 residues. CDR3 sequence (DNA): TGTGCCAGCAGTTTACGGGACAGGCCTAACTATGGCTACACCTTC. It yields the protein CASSLRDRPNYGYTF.

This chain links TRBV5-8 with TRBJ2-3; 13 positions agree with TRBD2. The CDR3 loop spans 17 amino acids. The germline gives CDR1 SGHTS, CDR2 YDEGEE. V was pared by 5 bases and J by 5 bases, with 11 bases of the junction left unmatched. CDR3 nucleotide sequence: TGTGCCAGCAGAGACCGGGAACTAGCGGGAGGGCGAGATACGCAGTATTTT. Its translation is CASRDRELAGGRDTQYF.

This rearrangement joins TRBV9 to TRBJ1-1; maybe TRBD1 (5 bases). V lost 4 bases to trimming and J lost 12 bases, with 16 bases between them. Germline V gene lookup returns CDR1 SGDLS and CDR2 YYNGEE. The CDR3 sequence is 12 residues long. CDR3 DNA: TGTGCCAGCAGCCCCCGCGTGGGACGAACTTTCTTT. Residues: CASSPRVGRTFF.

The V and J genes are TRBV5-1 and TRBJ2-7; 8 nucleotides line up with TRBD1. With 4 bases clipped from V and 2 bases from J, the junction kept 11 bases outside the gene matches. CDR1 SGHRS and CDR2 YFSETQ come from the germline V gene. There are 16 residues in the CDR3. CDR3 protein: CASSPNSGTGTYEQYF. CDR3 bases: TGCGCCAGCAGCCCTAACTCCGGGACAGGAACCTACGAGCAGTACTTC.

The chain has TRBV30 and TRBJ2-2; D is perhaps TRBD2 (5 bases). Germline V gene sequence: CDR1 GTSNPN, CDR2 SVGIG (reference sequence). V was cut by 5 bases and J by 7 bases, with 8 bases left in between. The CDR3 has 11 amino acids. The chain's CDR3 is CAWGSHGELFF. CDR3 bases: TGTGCCTGGGGGAGTCACGGGGAGCTGTTTTTT.

On this clone: Possible read error: a much larger clone is one base away. The V call is TRBV10-3, the J call TRBJ2-6; D possibly corresponds to TRBD1 (6 bases). Trimming removed 10 bases at V and 0 bases at J, with 7 bases between. The CDR3 runs to 13 residues. Germline values: CDR1 ENHRY, CDR2 SYGVKD. CDR3 DNA sequence: TGTGCCACACAGGGCTCTGGGGCCAACGTCCTGACTTTC. Translated, it gives CATQGSGANVLTF.

The V and J genes are TRBV7-9 and TRBJ2-2; the match to TRBD1 covers 8 bases. CDR3 length: 13 amino acids. Trimming cost V 5 bases and J 7 bases; bases outside gene matches: 3. Germline values: CDR1 SEHNR, CDR2 FQNEAQ (reference sequence). The CDR3 DNA is TGTGCCAGCAGCGCGACAGGGGTCGGGGAGCTGTTTTTT. Its protein product is CASSATGVGELFF.

The rearrangement links TRBV7-3 to TRBJ1-1; tentative D call: TRBD1 (5 bases). Germline assignment: CDR1 SGHTA and CDR2 FQGTGA. Trimming stripped 2 bases from V and 2 bases from J, with 9 bases between. The CDR3 is made up of 14 amino acids. CDR3 nucleotides: TGTGCCAGCAGCTTAGGACAAATCAACACTGAAGCTTTCTTT. This codes for CASSLGQINTEAFF.

To note about this clone: Other DNA sequences in the sample encode the same CDR3. V usage is TRBV7-2 and J usage is TRBJ1-1, with 7 bases that match TRBD1. V lost 6 bases, J lost 2 bases, and 6 bases stayed unmatched. CDR1 and CDR2 from the germline V gene are SGHTA and FQGNSA. The CDR3 has 14 residues. The CDR3 DNA follows: TGTGCCAGCAGTCCAGGGGGTTTAAACACTGAAGCTTTCTTT. Translating it yields CASSPGGLNTEAFF.

This clone has a single count. The J gene is TRBJ2-1, the V gene TRBV5-6, with D perhaps TRBD1 (6 bases). This CDR3 is built from 14 residues. Trimming took off 0 bases at V and 7 bases at J, with 11 bases between the two ends. Germline V gene lookup returns CDR1 SGHDT and CDR2 YYEEEE. This CDR3 reads CASSLAPGVNEQFF. The CDR3 DNA reads as TGTGCCAGCAGCTTGGCCCCAGGGGTAAATGAGCAGTTCTTC.

This clone was observed a handful of times. V is TRBV6-1 and J is TRBJ2-3; D possibly uses TRBD1 or TRBD2 (6 bases each). The CDR3 is 14 residues long. Germline V gene sequence: CDR1 MNHNS, CDR2 SASEGT. The V and J ends lost 7 bases and 5 bases respectively, with 16 bases between them. The DNA for the CDR3 is TGTGCCAGCACGGGGGCAGGGCCGAGAGATACGCAGTATTTT. This gives the protein CASTGAGPRDTQYF.

The chain uses TRBV28 and TRBJ2-1, with TRBD1 matching over 8 bases. This CDR3 contains 16 residues. Unmatched junction bases numbered 10, after V lost 5 bases and J lost 4 bases. Germline CDR1 reads MDHEN; CDR2 reads SYDVKM. This chain's CDR3 is CASSPLNRGTYNEQFF. The CDR3 DNA reads as TGTGCCAGCAGTCCTCTTAACAGGGGGACTTACAATGAGCAGTTCTTC.

The V gene is TRBV7-6, the J gene TRBJ2-1, with D unresolved. Germline CDR1 SGHVS, CDR2 FNYEAQ. There are 14 residues in the CDR3. V dropped 5 bases and J dropped 10 bases, with 18 bases sitting between them. The DNA for the CDR3 is TGTGCCAGCAGCCTTAGTGGGCTATCTCAAGAGCAGTTCTTC. Its translation: CASSLSGLSQEQFF.

V is TRBV7-2 and J is TRBJ1-4, with 8 positions matching TRBD1. The V and J ends lost 4 bases and 6 bases, in that order; junction bases with no gene match: 7. The CDR3 has 15 residues. Germline values: CDR1 SGHTA, CDR2 FQGNSA. The CDR3: CASSSQTGVYEKLFF. DNA of the CDR3: TGTGCCAGCAGCTCACAGACAGGGGTCTATGAAAAACTGTTTTTT.

As for this clone: Other DNA sequences in this specimen translate into the identical CDR3. The gene calls are TRBV29-1 and TRBJ2-7; TRBD2 agrees at 12 bases. Germline V gene sequence: CDR1 SQVTM, CDR2 ANQGSEA. J was trimmed by 2 bases and V by 7 bases; bases with no gene match: 0. The length of the CDR3 is 12 residues. DNA for the CDR3: TGCAGCGGGACTAGCGGGACCTACGAGCAGTACTTC. It specifies CSGTSGTYEQYF.

This rearrangement joins TRBV19 to TRBJ2-7; D perhaps matches TRBD1 (6 bases). The V end was cut by 5 bases, the J end by 0 bases, with 17 bases between. This CDR3 region has 16 residues. Germline loops: CDR1 LNHDA, CDR2 SQIVND (reference sequence). The CDR3 sequence is CASSRGGQLSSYEQYF. In DNA, the CDR3 is TGTGCCAGTAGTCGGGGCGGACAGCTTAGCTCCTACGAGCAGTACTTC.

The chain combines TRBV29-1 with TRBJ2-1; the match to TRBD2 covers 9 bases. V lost 5 bases, J lost 4 bases, and 6 bases stayed unmatched. Per germline, CDR1 SQVTM and CDR2 ANQGSEA. CDR3 size: 14 residues. CDR3 coding DNA: TGCAGCGTTCAGGCTAGCGGGAAATACAATGAGCAGTTCTTC. Protein sequence: CSVQASGKYNEQFF.

To note about this clone: Other nucleotide sequences from this sample produce the same CDR3. CDR3 nucleotides: TGTGCCAGCAGTTCCACGGGGGACTATGGCTACACCTTC. It specifies CASSSTGDYGYTF. This chain joins TRBV28 and TRBJ1-2; possible D gene TRBD1, 5 bases. The germline gives CDR1 MDHEN, CDR2 SYDVKM. The CDR3 covers 13 residues. Trimming took 4 bases from V and 3 from J, leaving 9 bases between them.

The chain recombines TRBV19 with TRBJ1-2; D gene unclear. Germline lookup yields CDR1 LNHDA and CDR2 SQIVND (reference sequence). The V and J ends lost 10 bases and 2 bases respectively, with 14 bases between them. CDR3 size: 13 residues. In nucleotides, the CDR3 is TGTGCCACAGCTCGCGGGAGCAACTATGGCTACACCTTC. Amino acids: CATARGSNYGYTF.